This T cell receptor (beta chain) was documented in a study of tumor-infiltrating lymphocytes in glioblastoma multiforme. By its share, this clonotype is medium-sized. The CDR3 totals 13 residues. V lost 2 bases to trimming and J lost 5 bases, with 10 bases between them. Germline values: CDR1 MNHEY, CDR2 SVGEGT. TCR beta libraries were built from RNA through three nested multiplex PCR rounds using modified ARM-PCR. These TCRB libraries lack any described unique molecular identifiers. TCRdb independently ran MiXCR on the multiplex PCR reads; one entry per CDR3 protein. Altogether more than 9,000 distinct CDR3 sequences are present, around 64% being singletons, with the ten largest covering around 29%.

The V and J genes are TRBV6-2 or TRBV6-3 and TRBJ2-7, with D maybe TRBD2 (5 bases). The TCR sequence derives from a male donor with glioblastoma. The sequenced sample was brain tumor tissue. The CDR3 sequence is CASSYREYDEQYF. The CDR3 DNA is TGTGCCAGCAGTTACCGGGAATACGACGAGCAGTACTTC.